The source of this T cell receptor (beta chain) is a study of cytomegalovirus exposure and HLA in healthy donors. Separate from the approximately 670-subject first cohort, the 120-subject validation cohort was the one that the donors belonged to. Clones were sequenced by immunoSEQ multiplex PCR, and TCRdb holds only the in-frame ones, with some missing. The sample holds 60,000 to 85,000 clones, roughly 94% seen once. CDR3 length: 14 amino acids. V lost 4 bases to trimming and J lost 1 base; unmatched junction nucleotides: 6. Germline CDR1 SQVTM, CDR2 ANQGSEA. The chain uses TRBV29-1 and TRBJ1-2, with TRBD1 matching over 7 bases. The specimen was PBMCs. This receptor was taken from a young man in good health and CMV-seropositive. DNA of the CDR3: TGCAGCGTTGGACAGGGCACCCTTAACTATGGCTACACCTTC. It translates to CSVGQGTLNYGYTF.